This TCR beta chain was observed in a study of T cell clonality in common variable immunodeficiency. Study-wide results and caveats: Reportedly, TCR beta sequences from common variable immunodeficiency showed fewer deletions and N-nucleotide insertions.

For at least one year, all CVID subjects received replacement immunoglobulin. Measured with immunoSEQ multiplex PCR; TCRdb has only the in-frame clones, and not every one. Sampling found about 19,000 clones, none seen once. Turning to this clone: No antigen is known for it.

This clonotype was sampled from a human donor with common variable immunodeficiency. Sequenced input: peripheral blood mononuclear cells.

The CDR3 bases that were read are TGTGCCAGCAGTTACTTCGGGACTAGCGCCACAGATACG. It codes for CASSYFGTSATDT. Given in full, the CDR3 is CASSYFGTSATDTQYF. V and J are TRBV6-2 or TRBV6-3 and TRBJ2-3, with TRBD2 identical over 10 bases. The CDR3 is cut off 3 residues early in the read; its end comes from the germline J gene. The V and J ends lost 1 base and 2 bases, in that order; junction bases with no gene match: 3. CDR1 and CDR2 from the germline V gene are MNHEY and SVGEGT. CDR3 length: 16 residues.